This T cell receptor (beta chain) was observed in a study of blood T cell repertoires in COVID-19. For the study at large: There were acute and convalescent COVID-19 samples, and they came from the United States, Italy and Spain. T cells, B-cell-depleted T cells, or PBMCs provided the cDNA or gDNA that served as material.

Authors' methods: Researchers report that nucleated cell counts were estimated from reference gene primer amplification. Sequenced by immunoSEQ multiplex PCR; TCRdb stores in-frame clones only, minus some. The DNA gave D and trimming, while V, J and clone size come from that table. Among 90,000 to 100,000 clones listed, about 87% were seen once. V lost 1 base and J lost 5; bases outside the gene matches: 8. The CDR3 extends over 16 amino acids. Germline V gives CDR1 SGHTA, CDR2 FQGNSA. The V and J genes are TRBV7-2 and TRBJ2-1; 7 positions agree with TRBD1. This sequence was found in a human donor in a cohort sampled during active COVID-19. The sample was peripheral blood. The CDR3, as DNA: TGTGCCAGCAGCTTAGGGACAGGAACTTTCAACAATGAGCAGTTCTTC. Translating gives CASSLGTGTFNNEQFF. Using reference TRBV7-2 and TRBJ2-1 for the parts outside the CDR3, the full variable domain is GAGVSQSPSNKVTEKGKDVELRCDPISGHTALYWYRQSLGQGLEFLIYFQGNSAPDKSGLPSDRFSAERTGGSVSTLTIQRTQQEDSAVYLCASSLGTGTFNNEQFFGPGTRLTVL.